This entry lists 19 T cell receptor beta chains sequenced from one sample in a study of blood T cell repertoires in COVID-19. Profiled with immunoSEQ multiplex PCR; TCRdb holds only in-frame clones, not every one. The profile covers 140,000 to 150,000 clones, with 65% to 85% appearing a single time and approximately 8% taken by the ten largest. Sample: peripheral blood. Source of these receptors: a man aged 50-60 years with active or convalescent COVID-19.

This clone was seen just once. This chain uses TRBV6-6 with TRBJ2-3, with D perhaps TRBD2 (5 bases). CDR3 length: 14 amino acids. V was cut by 4 bases and J by 1 base, with 9 bases left in between. CDR1 and CDR2 (germline): MNHNY, SVGAGI (reference sequence). The DNA for the CDR3 is TGTGCCAGCAGTTTCCCGGAGGGCACAGATACGCAGTATTTT. Its translation is CASSFPEGTDTQYF.

The chain employs TRBV12-2 and TRBJ1-5. TRBV12-2 is flagged as a pseudogene. The CDR3 extends over 18 amino acids. Written as DNA, the CDR3 is TGTGCAAGTCGCTTAGCGGATTATCGGGATTATAGCAATCAGCCCCAGCATTTT. Amino acids: CASRLADYRDYSNQPQHF.

The chain carries TRBV15 and TRBJ2-7; tentatively, D is TRBD1 (5 bases). CDR3 length equals 14 residues. V lost 0 bases and J lost 3, with 9 bases in between. Germline-derived CDR1 and CDR2 are LNHNV and YYDKDF (reference sequence). CDR3 in DNA: TGTGCCACCAGCAGAGAGACAGTTATCTACGAGCAGTACTTC. Translated, it gives CATSRETVIYEQYF.

This clone was seen just once. This rearrangement joins TRBV28 to TRBJ2-7, with 13 positions matching TRBD2. J lost 4 bases, V lost 1 base, and 10 bases had no gene match. The CDR3 consists of 18 residues. CDR1 and CDR2 (germline): MDHEN, SYDVKM. The CDR3 reads CASSLYRTSGSPLYEQYF. The CDR3 coding sequence is TGTGCCAGCAGTTTATATAGGACTAGCGGGAGTCCCTTATACGAGCAGTACTTC.

The chain joins TRBV11-2 to TRBJ1-5, with 9 bases matching TRBD1. This CDR3 contains 14 residues. Unmatched junction bases numbered 2, after V lost 4 bases and J lost 4 bases. From germline, CDR1 is SGHAT and CDR2 FQNNGV. CDR3 residues: CASSSGQGNQPQHF. The DNA of the CDR3 is TGTGCCAGCAGCTCCGGACAGGGGAATCAGCCCCAGCATTTT.

This sequence joins TRBV18 and TRBJ1-6; D gene unclear. The CDR3 contains 15 residues. Per the germline V gene, CDR1 is KGHSH and CDR2 is LQKENI. V was shortened by 2 bases and J by 6 bases, with 11 bases between the two germline ends. CDR3 sequence: CASSPRAPTNSPLHF. The CDR3 DNA is TGTGCCAGCTCACCAAGAGCGCCGACTAATTCACCCCTCCACTTT.

V usage is TRBV19 and J usage is TRBJ2-2; weak D call: TRBD2 (7 bases). Germline V gene sequence: CDR1 LNHDA, CDR2 SQIVND (reference sequence). The V end lost 5 bases, the J end lost 6 bases, and 16 bases lay between the germline ends. This CDR3 contains 15 residues. The DNA for the CDR3 is TGTGCCAGTAGTGTAGGGGGAGGGTCGGCCGGGGAGCTGTTTTTT. Translation gives CASSVGGGSAGELFF.

The chain links TRBV19 to TRBJ2-4; 10 bases map to TRBD1. The germline CDR1 and CDR2 sequences are LNHDA and SQIVND (reference sequence). V was pared by 1 base and J by 8 bases, with 8 bases of the junction left unmatched. This CDR3 has 16 residues. CDR3 loop: CASSIGVGDRGDIQYF. CDR3 DNA sequence: TGTGCCAGTAGTATAGGCGTTGGGGACAGGGGTGACATTCAGTACTTC.

The chain joins TRBV7-3 to TRBJ2-3; 11 nucleotides match TRBD2. J was trimmed by 4 bases and V by 1 base; bases with no gene match: 7. CDR1 and CDR2 (germline): SGHTA, FQGTGA. CDR3 length: 17 amino acids. CDR3 nucleotides: TGTGCCAGCAGCTTAAGGGTACTAGCGGGAGTTTCAGATACGCAGTATTTT. This gives the protein CASSLRVLAGVSDTQYF.

The chain links TRBV24-1 to TRBJ1-4; D is uncertain. With 9 bases removed from V and 8 bases from J, the gap between germline ends came to 15 bases. The germline gives CDR1 KGHDR, CDR2 SFDVKD. This CDR3 contains 13 residues. CDR3 in amino acids: CATARRGSEKLFF. The DNA of the CDR3 is TGTGCCACCGCCCGGCGAGGTTCCGAAAAACTGTTTTTT.

This clone came up a few times. V usage is TRBV29-1 and J usage is TRBJ1-2; a weak D match, TRBD1 (6 bases). Germline CDR1 is SQVTM and CDR2 is ANQGSEA. The CDR3 is 13 amino acids. Deletions cut 7 bases from V and 0 bases from J, with 12 bases between. The CDR3: CSARTAANYGYTF. The CDR3 DNA follows: TGCAGCGCCCGGACAGCAGCTAACTATGGCTACACCTTC.

The rearrangement uses TRBV18 and TRBJ2-1; 7 bases fit TRBD2. The CDR3 has 15 amino acids. CDR1 KGHSH and CDR2 LQKENI come from the germline V gene. V lost 4 bases, J lost 0 bases, and 3 bases stayed unmatched. The CDR3 nucleotides are TGTGCCAGCTCACGGGCGGGAGCCTCCTACAATGAGCAGTTCTTC. Translation gives CASSRAGASYNEQFF.

The sample holds one count of this clone. The rearrangement links TRBV9 to TRBJ1-6; D is perhaps TRBD1 (6 bases). Germline CDR1 is SGDLS and CDR2 is YYNGEE. CDR3 size: 15 residues. V lost 1 base and J lost 8, with 13 bases in between. The CDR3 bases are TGTGCCAGCAGCGTATTTGGGGGCGCGGATTCACCCCTCCACTTT. Its protein is CASSVFGGADSPLHF.

The chain uses TRBV27 and TRBJ2-7; 8 bases fit TRBD1. Germline V gives CDR1 MNHEY, CDR2 SMNVEV (reference sequence). The J segment lost 3 bases and the V segment lost 4 bases, leaving 14 bases of the junction unmatched. The CDR3 has 17 residues. This CDR3 reads CASSSTYETGVNYEQYF. The DNA for the CDR3 is TGTGCCAGCAGTTCCACCTATGAGACAGGGGTCAACTACGAGCAGTACTTC.

The chain employs TRBV28 and TRBJ2-5; D unresolved. The CDR3 sequence is 15 residues long. Trimming removed 2 bases at V and 0 bases at J, with 10 bases between. CDR1 and CDR2 from the germline V gene are MDHEN and SYDVKM. The CDR3 sequence: CASSLIQTYQETQYF. The CDR3 bases are TGTGCCAGCAGTTTAATACAGACGTACCAAGAGACCCAGTACTTC. Variable domain in full (rest from reference TRBV28 and TRBJ2-5): DVKVTQSSRYLVKRTGEKVFLECVQDMDHENMFWYRQDPGLGLRLIYFSYDVKMKEKGDIPEGYSVSREKKERFSLILESASTNQTSMYLCASSLIQTYQETQYFGPGTRLLVL.

The CDR3 DNA reads as TGTGCCAGCATGGGGGACATCTATGGCTACACCTTC. Translation: CASMGDIYGYTF. The rearrangement uses TRBV11-2 and TRBJ1-2; D is perhaps TRBD1 (6 bases). The CDR3 has 12 residues. V was pared by 7 bases and J by 4 bases, with 10 bases between. Germline V gene sequence: CDR1 SGHAT, CDR2 FQNNGV.

Points on this clone: One end of the junction fails to match germline, which may point to a read error. This chain links TRBV7-7 with TRBJ2-7, with 9 bases identical to TRBD1. The CDR3 consists of 14 residues. The germline gives CDR1 SSHAT, CDR2 FNYEAQ (reference sequence). The CDR3 DNA reads TGTGCTAGCAGCGACGGGACAGGGACCTACGAGCAGTACTTC. Residues: CASSDGTGTYEQYF.

This clone showed up just a few times. The chain recombines TRBV23-1 with TRBJ2-3; TRBD1 is a possible D gene (6 bases). TRBV23-1 qualifies as an ORF whose function is uncertain. This CDR3 has 17 residues. V was clipped by 1 base and J by 0 bases, with 14 bases between them. The CDR3 here is CASSQLRAGDSTDTQYF. CDR3 nucleotides: TGCGCCAGCAGTCAATTGAGGGCAGGGGATAGCACAGATACGCAGTATTTT.

The CDR3 sequence is CASSIDTSGISDTQYF. The CDR3 DNA reads TGTGCCAGTAGTATAGATACTAGCGGGATCTCAGATACGCAGTATTTT. The V and J genes are TRBV19 and TRBJ2-3; TRBD2 agrees at 10 bases. V dropped 0 bases and J dropped 4; count of bases not matched to a gene: 4. The CDR3 runs 16 residues. Per the germline V gene, CDR1 is LNHDA and CDR2 is SQIVND (reference sequence). The variable domain in full, with the rest retrieved from reference TRBV19 and TRBJ2-3, is DGGITQSPKYLFRKEGQNVTLSCEQNLNHDAMYWYRQDPGQGLRLIYYSQIVNDFQKGDIAEGYSVSREKKESFPLTVTSAQKNPTAFYLCASSIDTSGISDTQYFGPGTRLTVL.